This T cell receptor beta chain derives from a study of control samples from healthy donors and cancer patients. The CDR3 is 15 residues long. CDR1 and CDR2 (germline): MNHEY, SVGAGI. J gave up 1 base and V 8 bases, and 6 bases lay outside the gene matches. A single count supports this clone. Clones were sequenced by immunoSEQ multiplex PCR, and TCRdb holds only the in-frame ones, with some missing. The sample has 130,000 to 150,000 clones, 75% to 90% seen once. The receptor was isolated from a young man in good health. J is TRBJ2-3 and V is TRBV6-5, with 10 nucleotides matching TRBD2. Sequencing was done on a sample of blood. For the CDR3, the DNA is TGTGCCAGCGTAAGTCTAGCGGGAGGCACAGATACGCAGTATTTT. It specifies CASVSLAGGTDTQYF.